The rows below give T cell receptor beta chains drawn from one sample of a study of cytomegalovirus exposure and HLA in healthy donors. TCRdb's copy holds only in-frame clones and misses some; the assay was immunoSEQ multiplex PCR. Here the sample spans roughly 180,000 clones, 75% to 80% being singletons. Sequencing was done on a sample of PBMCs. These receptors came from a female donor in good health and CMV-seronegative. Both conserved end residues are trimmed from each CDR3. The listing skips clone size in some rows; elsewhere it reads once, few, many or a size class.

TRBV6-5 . ASSPGSYGYT
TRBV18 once ASSPPGQGARYEQY
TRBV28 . ASSFGGRYEQY
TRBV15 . ATSREQGPGANVLT
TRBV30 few AWSTGGGTDTQY
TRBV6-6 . ASSYSRGNEAF
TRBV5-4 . ASRGDSRNMNTEAF
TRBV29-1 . SALLRGKNIQY
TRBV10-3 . AISRQGSTDTQY
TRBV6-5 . ASSSWTRSSYGYT
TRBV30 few AGWGGAYYGYT
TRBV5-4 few ASSLSRAGPGKTQY
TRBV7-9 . SSRKTQGKGDGYT
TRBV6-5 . ASSYTGLNSYEQY
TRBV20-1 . SAQTNYEQY
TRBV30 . AWSLRQDQPQH
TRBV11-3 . ASSLGPNSPLH
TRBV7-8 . ASSFPEEETQY
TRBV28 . ASRYRKAF
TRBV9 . ASSVGLAGMWTGELF
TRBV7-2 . ASGDFSYNEQF
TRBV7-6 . ASSSGQGAGNTIY
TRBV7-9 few SSSLVSGGYT
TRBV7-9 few SSSLLGFEDSGNTIY
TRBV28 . ASSLLGGNEQY
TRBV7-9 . ASSLAGARRGGKLF
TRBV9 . ASSVERESGGTDTQY
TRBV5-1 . ASSAKPGGHGDTGELF
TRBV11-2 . ASAQGARIYT
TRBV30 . AWGTGGRTEAF
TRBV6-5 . ASSPQWANQPQH
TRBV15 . ATSRSASTDTQY
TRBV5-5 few ASSLTDRGGQPQH
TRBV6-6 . ASSYGPGGTEAF
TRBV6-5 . ASSYLFGGSYEQY
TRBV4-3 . ASSQDRKAGYTQY
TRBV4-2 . ASSQGMGGDYGYT
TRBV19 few ASSTHYSTDTQY
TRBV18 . ASSGTGDNEQF
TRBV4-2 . ASSQRGGTEAF
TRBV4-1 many ASSQLYGQGLSYEQY
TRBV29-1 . SAGQTNTEAF
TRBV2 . ASREANYGYT
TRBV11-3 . ASSLAGGGNYEQY
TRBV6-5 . ASSQGVNQETQY
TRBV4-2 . ASSPRPRGSYEQY
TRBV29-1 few SVATSGNKDTQY
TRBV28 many ASSLPGQGANEQY